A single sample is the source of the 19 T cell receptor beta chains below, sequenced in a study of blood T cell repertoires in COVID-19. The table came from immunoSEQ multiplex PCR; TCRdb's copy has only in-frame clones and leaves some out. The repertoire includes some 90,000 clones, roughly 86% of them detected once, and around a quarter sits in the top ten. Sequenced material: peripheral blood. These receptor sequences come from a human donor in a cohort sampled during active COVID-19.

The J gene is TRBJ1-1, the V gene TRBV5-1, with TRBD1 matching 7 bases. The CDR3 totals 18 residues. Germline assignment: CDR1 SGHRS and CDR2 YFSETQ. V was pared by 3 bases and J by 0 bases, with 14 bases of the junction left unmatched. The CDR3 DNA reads TGCGCCAGCAGCTGGATAGGGTCGGCAGGGGGAATGAACACTGAAGCTTTCTTT. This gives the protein CASSWIGSAGGMNTEAFF.

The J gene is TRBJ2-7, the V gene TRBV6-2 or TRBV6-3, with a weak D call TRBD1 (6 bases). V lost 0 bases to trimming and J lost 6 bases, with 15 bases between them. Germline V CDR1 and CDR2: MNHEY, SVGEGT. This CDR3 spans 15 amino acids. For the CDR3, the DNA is TGTGCCAGCAGTTACTCCCGGGACATCCAGTTCGAGCAGTACTTC. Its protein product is CASSYSRDIQFEQYF.

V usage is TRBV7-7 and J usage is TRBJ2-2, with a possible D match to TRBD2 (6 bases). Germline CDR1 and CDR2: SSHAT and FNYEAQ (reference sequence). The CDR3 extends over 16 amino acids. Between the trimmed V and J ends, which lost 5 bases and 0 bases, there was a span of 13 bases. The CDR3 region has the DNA TGTGCCAGCAGCCGACTGCGGGGTGCGAACACCGGGGAGCTGTTTTTT. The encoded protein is CASSRLRGANTGELFF. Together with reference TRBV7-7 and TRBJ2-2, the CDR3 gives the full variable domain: GAGVSQSPRYKVTKRGQDVTLRCDPISSHATLYWYQQALGQGPEFLTYFNYEAQPDKSGLPSDRFSAERPEGSISTLTIQRTEQRDSAMYRCASSRLRGANTGELFFGEGSRLTVL.

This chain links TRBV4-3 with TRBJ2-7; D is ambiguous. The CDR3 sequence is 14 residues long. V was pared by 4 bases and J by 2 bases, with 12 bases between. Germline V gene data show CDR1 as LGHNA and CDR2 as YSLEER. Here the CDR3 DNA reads TGCGCCAGCAGCCCAAGTTTTGGCCCCTACGAGCAGTACTTC. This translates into CASSPSFGPYEQYF.

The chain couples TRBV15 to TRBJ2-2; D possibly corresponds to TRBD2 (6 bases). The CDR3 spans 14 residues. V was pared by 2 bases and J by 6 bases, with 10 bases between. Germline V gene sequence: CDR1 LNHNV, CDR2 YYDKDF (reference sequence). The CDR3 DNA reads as TGTGCCACCAGCAGATCCCCGGGGGCCGGGGAGCTGTTTTTT. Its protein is CATSRSPGAGELFF.

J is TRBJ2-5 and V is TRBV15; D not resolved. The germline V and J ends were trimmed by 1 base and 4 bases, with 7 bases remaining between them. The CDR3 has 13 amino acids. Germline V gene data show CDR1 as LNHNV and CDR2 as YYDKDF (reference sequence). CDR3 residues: CATSRGLSETQYF. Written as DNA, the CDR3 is TGTGCCACCAGCAGAGGCCTATCAGAGACCCAGTACTTC.

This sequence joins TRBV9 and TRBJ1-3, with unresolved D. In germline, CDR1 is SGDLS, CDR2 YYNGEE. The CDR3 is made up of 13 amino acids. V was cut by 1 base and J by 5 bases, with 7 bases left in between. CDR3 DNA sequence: TGTGCCAGCAGCGTACGGGAAAGAAACACCATATATTTT. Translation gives CASSVRERNTIYF. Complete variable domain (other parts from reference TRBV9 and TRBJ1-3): DSGVTQTPKHLITATGQRVTLRCSPRSGDLSVYWYQQSLDQGLQFLIQYYNGEERAKGNILERFSAQQFPDLHSELNLSSLELGDSALYFCASSVRERNTIYFGEGSWLTVV.

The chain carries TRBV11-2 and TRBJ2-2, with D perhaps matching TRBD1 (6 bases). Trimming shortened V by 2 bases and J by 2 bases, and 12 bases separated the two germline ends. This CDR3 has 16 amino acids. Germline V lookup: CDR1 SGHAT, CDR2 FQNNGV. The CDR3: CASSLRGQLNTGELFF. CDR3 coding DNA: TGTGCCAGCAGCTTACGTGGACAGTTAAACACCGGGGAGCTGTTTTTT.

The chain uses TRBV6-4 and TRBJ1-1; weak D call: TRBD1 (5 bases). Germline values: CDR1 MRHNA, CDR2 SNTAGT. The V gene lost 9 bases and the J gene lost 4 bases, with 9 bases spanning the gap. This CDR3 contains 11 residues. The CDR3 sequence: CARRGGTEAFF. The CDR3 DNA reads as TGTGCCAGGCGGGGGGGCACTGAAGCTTTCTTT.

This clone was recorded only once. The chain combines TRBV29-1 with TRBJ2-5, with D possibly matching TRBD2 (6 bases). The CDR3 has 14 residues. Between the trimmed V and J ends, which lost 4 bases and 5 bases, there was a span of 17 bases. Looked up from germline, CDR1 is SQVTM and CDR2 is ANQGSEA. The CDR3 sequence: CSVVPGGVRETQYF. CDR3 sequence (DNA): TGCAGCGTTGTTCCGGGCGGGGTACGGGAGACCCAGTACTTC. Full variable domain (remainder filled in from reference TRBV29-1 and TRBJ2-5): SAVISQKPSRDICQRGTSLTIQCQVDSQVTMMFWYRQQPGQSLTLIATANQGSEATYESGFVIDKFPISRPNLTFSTLTVSNMSPEDSSIYLCSVVPGGVRETQYFGPGTRLLVL.

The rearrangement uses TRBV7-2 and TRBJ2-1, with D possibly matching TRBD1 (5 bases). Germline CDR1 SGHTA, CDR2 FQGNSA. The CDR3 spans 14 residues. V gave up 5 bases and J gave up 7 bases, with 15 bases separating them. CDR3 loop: CASSTVPGRNEQFF. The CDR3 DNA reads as TGTGCCAGCAGCACCGTCCCAGGGCGGAATGAGCAGTTCTTC.

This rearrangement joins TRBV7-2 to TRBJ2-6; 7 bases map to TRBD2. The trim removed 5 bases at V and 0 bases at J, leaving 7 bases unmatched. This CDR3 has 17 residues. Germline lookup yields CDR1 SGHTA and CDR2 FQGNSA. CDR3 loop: CASSQPGGISGANVLTF. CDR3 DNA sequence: TGTGCCAGCAGCCAGCCGGGAGGAATCTCTGGGGCCAACGTCCTGACTTTC.

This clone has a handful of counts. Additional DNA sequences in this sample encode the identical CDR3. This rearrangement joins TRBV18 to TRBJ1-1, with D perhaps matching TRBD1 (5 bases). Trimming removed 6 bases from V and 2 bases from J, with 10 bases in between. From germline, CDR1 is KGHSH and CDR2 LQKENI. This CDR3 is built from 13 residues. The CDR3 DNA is TGTGCCAGCTCCCAGCAGGGTAACACTGAAGCTTTCTTT. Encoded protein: CASSQQGNTEAFF.

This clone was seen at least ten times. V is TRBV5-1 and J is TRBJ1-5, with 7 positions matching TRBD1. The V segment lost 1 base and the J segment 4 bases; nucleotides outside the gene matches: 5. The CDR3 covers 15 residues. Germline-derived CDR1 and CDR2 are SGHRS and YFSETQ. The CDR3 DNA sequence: TGCGCCAGCAGCTTGTTAGGGGGCCGAAATCAGCCCCAGCATTTT. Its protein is CASSLLGGRNQPQHF. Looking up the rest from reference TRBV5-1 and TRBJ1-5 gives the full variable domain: KAGVTQTPRYLIKTRGQQVTLSCSPISGHRSVSWYQQTPGQGLQFLFEYFSETQRNKGNFPGRFSGRQFSNSRSEMNVSTLELGDSALYLCASSLLGGRNQPQHFGDGTRLSIL.

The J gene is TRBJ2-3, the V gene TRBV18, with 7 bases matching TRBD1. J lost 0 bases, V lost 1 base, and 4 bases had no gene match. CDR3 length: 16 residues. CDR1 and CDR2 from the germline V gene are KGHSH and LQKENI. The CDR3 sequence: CASSPRDRASTDTQYF. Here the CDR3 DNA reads TGTGCCAGCTCACCACGGGACAGAGCTAGCACAGATACGCAGTATTTT.

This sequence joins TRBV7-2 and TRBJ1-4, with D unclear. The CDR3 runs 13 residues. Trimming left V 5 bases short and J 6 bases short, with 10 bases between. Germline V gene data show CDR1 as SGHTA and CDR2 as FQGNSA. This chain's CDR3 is CASSRKADEKLFF. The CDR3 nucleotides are TGTGCCAGCAGCCGTAAGGCGGATGAAAAACTGTTTTTT. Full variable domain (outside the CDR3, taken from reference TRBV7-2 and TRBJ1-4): GAGVSQSPSNKVTEKGKDVELRCDPISGHTALYWYRQSLGQGLEFLIYFQGNSAPDKSGLPSDRFSAERTGGSVSTLTIQRTQQEDSAVYLCASSRKADEKLFFGSGTQLSVL.

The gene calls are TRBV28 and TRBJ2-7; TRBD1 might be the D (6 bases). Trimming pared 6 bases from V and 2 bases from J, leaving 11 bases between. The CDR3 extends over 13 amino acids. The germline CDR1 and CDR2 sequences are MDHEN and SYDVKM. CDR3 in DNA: TGTGCCAGCAGGGTAACAGGGACCTACGAGCAGTACTTC. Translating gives CASRVTGTYEQYF.

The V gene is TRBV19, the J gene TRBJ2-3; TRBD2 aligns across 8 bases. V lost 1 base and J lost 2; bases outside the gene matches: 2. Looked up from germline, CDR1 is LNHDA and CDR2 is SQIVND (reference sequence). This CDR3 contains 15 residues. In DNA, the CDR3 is TGTGCCAGTAGTATAGGGACTAGCTACACAGATACGCAGTATTTT. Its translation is CASSIGTSYTDTQYF.

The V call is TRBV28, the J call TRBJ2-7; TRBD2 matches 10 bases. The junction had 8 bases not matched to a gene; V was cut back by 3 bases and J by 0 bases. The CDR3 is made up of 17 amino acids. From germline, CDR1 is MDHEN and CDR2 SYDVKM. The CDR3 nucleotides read TGTGCCAGCAGTTTTTACTCTAGCGGGAGTGTCTCCTACGAGCAGTACTTC. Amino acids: CASSFYSSGSVSYEQYF.